This T cell receptor (beta chain) was sequenced in a study of blood T cell repertoires in COVID-19. CDR1 is ENHRY and CDR2 is SYGVKD in the germline V gene. V lost 5 bases, J lost 2 bases, and 4 bases stayed unmatched. The CDR3 is 14 residues long. Original methodology: Amplification from reference gene primers served as the basis for estimated nucleated cell counts. Produced via immunoSEQ multiplex PCR; TCRdb's table is partial and in-frame only. V and J calls and clone size are copied from that table; D and trimming were computed from the DNA. The repertoire consists of about 220,000 clones, with roughly four fifths occurring once and the leading ten covering 2% to 3%.

The sequencing sample was made of peripheral blood. V usage is TRBV10-3 and J usage is TRBJ2-5; TRBD2 matches 8 bases. The source of this sequence is a woman aged 40 to 49 with active or convalescent COVID-19. The DNA for the CDR3 is TGTGCCATCAGTCCCGAGCGGGAGCAAGAGACCCAGTACTTC. Its protein product is CAISPEREQETQYF.